This T cell receptor beta chain was found in a study of T cells in women clearing cervical HPV infection. Using immunoSEQ multiplex PCR, the repertoire was profiled, and TCRdb retains in-frame clones only, with some absent. The sample table sets out some 31,000 clones. This TCR derives from a woman aged 18-70 years with a cervical HPV16 infection that either progressed to CIN3+ or cleared (not recorded which). Material for sequencing was blood buffy coat.

The CDR3 here is CASSLVGSSSNEQYF. The sequenced part of the CDR3 DNA is TGTGCCAGCAGCTTGGTGGGGTCCTCTAGCAACGAG. The chain has TRBV5-5 and TRBJ2-7; tentatively, D is TRBD2 (5 bases). The read is 3 residues too short to cover the CDR3 end, so that end is filled in from the germline J gene. V was pared by 0 bases and J by 5 bases, with 15 bases between. This CDR3 comprises 15 residues. Germline CDR1 reads SGHKS; CDR2 reads YYEKEE (reference sequence).